These 28 T cell receptor beta chains originate from one sample sequenced in a study of T cell responses to AZD1222 COVID-19 vaccine. TCRdb's table, derived via immunoSEQ multiplex PCR, lists solely in-frame clones and lacks some. The sample has about 110,000 clones; approximately 90% are singletons. Specimen: peripheral blood, collected on day 0 of AZD1222 vaccination. These receptors originate from an adult in good health.

The chain has TRBV9 and TRBJ1-1; maybe TRBD1 (5 bases). The V and J ends lost 6 bases and 1 base respectively, with 13 bases between them. The CDR3 spans 14 residues. CDR1 and CDR2 (germline): SGDLS, YYNGEE. The CDR3 loop is CASTAGRSNTEAFF. As DNA, the CDR3 is TGTGCCAGCACCGCGGGACGGTCGAACACTGAAGCTTTCTTT.

The rearrangement joins TRBV5-4 to TRBJ2-3; 9 bases map to TRBD1. CDR3 length: 16 amino acids. Looked up from germline, CDR1 is SGHNT and CDR2 is YYREEE (reference sequence). Trimming at V came to 4 bases and at J to 2 bases, leaving 8 bases not matched to a gene. This chain's CDR3 is CASSGGDRALTDTQYF. CDR3 sequence (DNA): TGTGCCAGCAGCGGCGGGGACAGGGCCCTCACAGATACGCAGTATTTT.

The chain joins TRBV7-2 to TRBJ1-5; D gene unclear. Trimming shortened V by 1 base and J by 0 bases, and 10 bases separated the two germline ends. Germline V gene lookup returns CDR1 SGHTA and CDR2 FQGNSA. The CDR3 sequence is 16 residues long. CDR3 coding DNA: TGTGCCAGCAGCTTAGGTTCGGTGAATAGCAATCAGCCCCAGCATTTT. Translating it yields CASSLGSVNSNQPQHF.

V gene TRBV3-1 (or the pseudogene TRBV3-2) combines with J gene TRBJ2-7; D may be TRBD2 (5 bases). Trimming shortened V by 2 bases and J by 2 bases, and 13 bases separated the two germline ends. The CDR3 contains 15 residues. Germline V gene lookup returns CDR1 LGHDT and CDR2 YNNKEL (reference sequence). Written as DNA, the CDR3 is TGTGCCAGCAGCCAATACCAGCGGAGCCCCTACGAGCAGTACTTC. Amino acids: CASSQYQRSPYEQYF.

The chain employs TRBV4-1 and TRBJ2-2, with 8 positions matching TRBD2. Germline V CDR1 and CDR2: MGHRA, YSYEKL. The CDR3 contains 14 residues. With V trimmed by 5 bases and J by 4 bases, 3 bases remained unmatched. The CDR3: CASSWGLVTGELFF. DNA of the CDR3: TGCGCCAGCAGCTGGGGACTAGTCACCGGGGAGCTGTTTTTT.

This clone has just one count. The chain joins TRBV19 to TRBJ2-5; no clear D gene. The CDR3 spans 13 residues. V lost 10 bases to trimming and J lost 1 base, with 13 bases between them. CDR1 is LNHDA and CDR2 is SQIVND in the germline V gene (reference sequence). The CDR3: CATAGYTQETQYF. As DNA, the CDR3 is TGTGCCACCGCCGGGTATACCCAAGAGACCCAGTACTTC.

The chain joins TRBV10-3 to TRBJ1-5; 7 bases map to TRBD1. The CDR3 is made up of 16 amino acids. Germline assignment: CDR1 ENHRY and CDR2 SYGVKD. The trim removed 3 bases at V and 6 bases at J, leaving 11 bases unmatched. CDR3 residues: CAISDPNTGESQPQHF. The DNA of the CDR3 is TGTGCCATCAGTGACCCCAATACAGGGGAGAGTCAGCCCCAGCATTTT.

This chain connects TRBV7-2 to TRBJ2-5; the match to TRBD2 covers 8 bases. Trimming removed 3 bases from V and 1 base from J; junction bases left unmatched: 4. This CDR3 has 15 amino acids. Germline lookup yields CDR1 SGHTA and CDR2 FQGNSA. CDR3 protein: CASSFSRGAQETQYF. CDR3 in DNA: TGTGCCAGCAGCTTCTCGCGGGGGGCCCAAGAGACCCAGTACTTC.

The rearrangement joins TRBV5-1 to TRBJ1-4, with D unclear. CDR3 size: 15 residues. Between the trimmed V and J ends, which lost 0 bases and 8 bases, there was a span of 14 bases. In germline, CDR1 is SGHRS, CDR2 YFSETQ. CDR3 amino acids: CASSLGAPGREKLFF. The CDR3 DNA reads TGCGCCAGCAGCTTGGGTGCACCAGGACGGGAAAAACTGTTTTTT.

The V gene is TRBV10-3, the J gene TRBJ1-1; tentatively, D is TRBD1 (5 bases). The CDR3 runs 15 residues. The germline V and J ends were trimmed by 2 bases and 5 bases, with 15 bases remaining between them. Germline assignment: CDR1 ENHRY and CDR2 SYGVKD. The CDR3 reads CAISERGPGETEAFF. The DNA of the CDR3 is TGTGCCATCAGTGAGAGGGGACCGGGGGAGACTGAAGCTTTCTTT.

This clone was counted between two and nine times. Other nucleotide sequences from this sample produce the same CDR3. The rearrangement uses TRBV2 and TRBJ1-5; 7 bases agree with TRBD1. The J segment lost 4 bases and the V segment lost 5 bases, leaving 2 bases of the junction unmatched. There are 13 residues in the CDR3. Germline V CDR1 and CDR2: SNHLY, FYNNEI. CDR3 DNA sequence: TGTGCCAGCAGTCGGGACAGTAATCAGCCCCAGCATTTT. Translating it yields CASSRDSNQPQHF.

A single count supports this clone. This chain joins TRBV5-6 and TRBJ1-1, with TRBD1 matching 8 bases. The CDR3 extends over 13 amino acids. From germline, CDR1 is SGHDT and CDR2 YYEEEE. The ends lost 4 bases at V and 4 bases at J; junction bases unmatched: 3. CDR3 in DNA: TGTGCCAGCAGCACAGGGGGGGCCACTGAAGCTTTCTTT. Translation gives CASSTGGATEAFF. Together with reference TRBV5-6 and TRBJ1-1, the CDR3 gives the full variable domain: DAGVTQSPTHLIKTRGQQVTLRCSPKSGHDTVSWYQQALGQGPQFIFQYYEEEERQRGNFPDRFSGHQFPNYSSELNVNALLLGDSALYLCASSTGGATEAFFGQGTRLTVV.

The V gene is TRBV2, the J gene TRBJ2-5; D gene unclear. The CDR3 extends over 14 amino acids. The ends were cut back, 7 bases at V and 4 bases at J, with 16 bases in the middle. CDR1 and CDR2 (germline): SNHLY, FYNNEI. The CDR3: CASNLTPPGETQYF. DNA for the CDR3: TGTGCCAGCAATTTAACGCCCCCAGGAGAGACCCAGTACTTC.

This sequence joins TRBV19 and TRBJ2-7, with a tentative D call TRBD1 (6 bases). Per the germline V gene, CDR1 is LNHDA and CDR2 is SQIVND (reference sequence). The CDR3 loop spans 15 amino acids. The V end lost 4 bases, the J end lost 2 bases, and 15 bases lay between the germline ends. The CDR3 coding sequence is TGTGCCAGTAGTAAACAGGGTCCTGGGACCTACGAGCAGTACTTC. Its protein is CASSKQGPGTYEQYF.

The rearrangement links TRBV6-5 to TRBJ1-5; D is unclear. This CDR3 is 13 amino acids long. The V end lost 8 bases, the J end lost 4 bases, and 12 bases lay between the germline ends. The germline V gene encodes CDR1 MNHEY and CDR2 SVGAGI. The CDR3 DNA reads TGTGCCAGCCACCGGGATACAAATCAGCCCCAGCATTTT. Its translation: CASHRDTNQPQHF.

The rearrangement links TRBV30 to TRBJ2-7; the match to TRBD2 covers 7 bases. The CDR3 extends over 12 amino acids. The J segment lost 7 bases and the V segment lost 5 bases, leaving 8 bases of the junction unmatched. Per germline, CDR1 GTSNPN and CDR2 SVGIG (reference sequence). CDR3 sequence reads: CAWGGGFGEQYF. The DNA of the CDR3 is TGTGCCTGGGGGGGAGGGTTTGGGGAGCAGTACTTC. The full variable domain, rest sourced from reference TRBV30 and TRBJ2-7, is SQTIHQWPATLVQPVGSPLSLECTVEGTSNPNLYWYRQAAGRGLQLLFYSVGIGQISSEVPQNLSASRPQDRQFILSSKKLLLSDSGFYLCAWGGGFGEQYFGPGTRLTVT.

The sample holds one count of this clone. The V call is TRBV7-2, the J call TRBJ1-2, with a weak D call TRBD1 (5 bases). The germline V and J ends were trimmed by 2 bases and 7 bases, with 17 bases remaining between them. Germline lookup yields CDR1 SGHTA and CDR2 FQGNSA. This CDR3 contains 15 residues. The CDR3 DNA sequence: TGTGCCAGCAGCTTAAAGGCCGGGGGAGCCGGTGGCTACACCTTC. The encoded protein is CASSLKAGGAGGYTF. Complete variable domain (other parts from reference TRBV7-2 and TRBJ1-2): GAGVSQSPSNKVTEKGKDVELRCDPISGHTALYWYRQSLGQGLEFLIYFQGNSAPDKSGLPSDRFSAERTGGSVSTLTIQRTQQEDSAVYLCASSLKAGGAGGYTFGSGTRLTVV.

The rearrangement uses TRBV2 and TRBJ1-5; D remains unclear. V gave up 5 bases and J gave up 6 bases, with 5 bases separating them. Germline V gene data show CDR1 as SNHLY and CDR2 as FYNNEI. CDR3 length equals 11 residues. The chain's CDR3 is CASSRSQPQHF. CDR3 nucleotides: TGTGCCAGCAGTCGATCTCAGCCCCAGCATTTT.

The rearrangement joins TRBV5-1 to TRBJ2-3; 10 nucleotides agree with TRBD2. J gave up 0 bases and V 4 bases, and 5 bases lay outside the gene matches. The CDR3 spans 16 residues. Germline loops: CDR1 SGHRS, CDR2 YFSETQ. CDR3 protein: CASSPGTSESTDTQYF. CDR3 coding DNA: TGCGCCAGCAGCCCAGGGACTAGCGAGAGCACAGATACGCAGTATTTT. Combining the CDR3 with reference TRBV5-1 and TRBJ2-3 gives the whole variable domain KAGVTQTPRYLIKTRGQQVTLSCSPISGHRSVSWYQQTPGQGLQFLFEYFSETQRNKGNFPGRFSGRQFSNSRSEMNVSTLELGDSALYLCASSPGTSESTDTQYFGPGTRLTVL.

V is TRBV6-2 or TRBV6-3 and J is TRBJ2-5; D not resolved. Germline loops: CDR1 MNHEY, CDR2 SVGEGT. CDR3 length: 13 residues. Trimming removed 5 bases from V and 1 base from J, with 8 bases in between. The CDR3 is CASSDTFQETQYF. The CDR3 bases are TGTGCCAGCAGTGACACGTTCCAAGAGACCCAGTACTTC.

The chain is built from TRBV28 and TRBJ2-5, with 7 bases identical to TRBD2. The CDR3 has 16 residues. The germline V gene encodes CDR1 MDHEN and CDR2 SYDVKM. Unmatched junction bases numbered 12, after V lost 2 bases and J lost 6 bases. The CDR3 region has the DNA TGTGCCAGCAGTTTAGGCGGGAGAAGGTTAAGCAAGACCCAGTACTTC. It codes for CASSLGGRRLSKTQYF.

This clone showed up just a few times. V is TRBV6-5 and J is TRBJ2-7; D is unclear. Deletions cut 0 bases from V and 2 bases from J, with 14 bases between. Germline values: CDR1 MNHEY, CDR2 SVGAGI. The CDR3 has 16 residues. In DNA, the CDR3 is TGTGCCAGCAGTTACTCGATGGCCCCAACAGCCTACGAGCAGTACTTC. It encodes CASSYSMAPTAYEQYF.

The chain recombines TRBV11-2 with TRBJ2-2, with D tentatively TRBD1 or TRBD2 (5 bases each). Between the trimmed V and J ends, which lost 5 bases and 8 bases, there was a span of 12 bases. Germline CDR1 SGHAT, CDR2 FQNNGV. The CDR3 consists of 13 residues. CDR3 protein: CASSPGEGGELFF. The CDR3 region has the DNA TGTGCCAGCAGCCCAGGAGAGGGGGGGGAGCTGTTTTTT.

This clone was detected a few times. The chain employs TRBV7-3 and TRBJ2-1, with D tentatively TRBD2 (7 bases). Germline CDR1 SGHTA, CDR2 FQGTGA. This CDR3 contains 16 residues. Trimming pared 5 bases from V and 0 bases from J, leaving 14 bases between. This CDR3 is CASSPRGGSSYNEQFF. The DNA of the CDR3 is TGTGCCAGCAGCCCAAGGGGGGGGAGCTCCTACAATGAGCAGTTCTTC. The full variable domain, with the rest looked up from reference TRBV7-3 and TRBJ2-1, is GAGVSQTPSNKVTEKGKYVELRCDPISGHTALYWYRQSLGQGPEFLIYFQGTGAADDSGLPNDRFFAVRPEGSVSTLKIQRTERGDSAVYLCASSPRGGSSYNEQFFGPGTRLTVL.

The chain joins TRBV28 to TRBJ1-5; no clear D. Germline values: CDR1 MDHEN, CDR2 SYDVKM. V lost 6 bases, J lost 8 bases, and 20 bases lay in between. The CDR3 length is 15 residues. The CDR3 nucleotides read TGTGCCAGCAGCCCAAGGGTGACTCTTAGGGAGCCCCAGCATTTT. It encodes CASSPRVTLREPQHF.

J is TRBJ2-3 and V is TRBV18; 14 bases line up with TRBD2. The CDR3 has 16 amino acids. Germline lookup yields CDR1 KGHSH and CDR2 LQKENI. The V and J ends lost 4 bases and 4 bases, in that order; junction bases with no gene match: 4. The CDR3 coding sequence is TGTGCCAGCTCACGCGGGACTAGCGGGAGCTCAGATACGCAGTATTTT. Translated: CASSRGTSGSSDTQYF.

The genes are TRBV6-5 and TRBJ2-2, with 12 positions matching TRBD2. The CDR3 runs to 14 residues. V trimming: 6 bases; J trimming: 7 bases; junction bases outside the gene matches: 3. In germline, CDR1 is MNHEY, CDR2 SVGAGI. CDR3 nucleotides: TGTGCCAGCAGACCTAGCGGGAGGGTCGGGGAGCTGTTTTTT. The encoded protein is CASRPSGRVGELFF.

The chain couples TRBV5-1 to TRBJ2-1; no clear D. Between the trimmed V and J ends, which lost 4 bases and 9 bases, there was a span of 14 bases. This CDR3 spans 13 amino acids. In germline, CDR1 is SGHRS, CDR2 YFSETQ. The CDR3 sequence is CASSPLVLAEQFF. CDR3 bases: TGCGCCAGCAGCCCTCTTGTTTTGGCTGAGCAGTTCTTC. The entire variable domain, with the rest obtained from reference TRBV5-1 and TRBJ2-1, is as follows: KAGVTQTPRYLIKTRGQQVTLSCSPISGHRSVSWYQQTPGQGLQFLFEYFSETQRNKGNFPGRFSGRQFSNSRSEMNVSTLELGDSALYLCASSPLVLAEQFFGPGTRLTVL.